This T cell receptor (beta chain) was recorded in a study of cytomegalovirus exposure and HLA in healthy donors. Study-level findings and limits: The authors enumerated some 170 TCR beta chains as linked to cytomegalovirus. There were a few CMV-associated chains whose specificity for CMV antigens was confirmed in vitro. Subsequent analysis found a tendency for first-cohort TCR clusters to co-occur within the 120 or so validation repertoires.

TCRdb keeps only in-frame clones here, not all; method: immunoSEQ multiplex PCR. The table shows approximately 73,000 clones, with around 96% occurring only once. Germline CDR1 and CDR2: GTSNPN and SVGIG (reference sequence). Trimming took 0 bases from V and 6 from J, leaving 6 bases between them. CDR3 size: 11 residues. In the case of this clone: What it binds is unknown.

The origin of this receptor is a young man in good health and CMV-seronegative. The sample consisted of PBMCs. The rearrangement joins TRBV30 to TRBJ2-7; the D is unclear. The CDR3 coding sequence is TGTGCCTGGAGTGTAATCAGCGAGCAGTACTTC. Its translation is CAWSVISEQYF.